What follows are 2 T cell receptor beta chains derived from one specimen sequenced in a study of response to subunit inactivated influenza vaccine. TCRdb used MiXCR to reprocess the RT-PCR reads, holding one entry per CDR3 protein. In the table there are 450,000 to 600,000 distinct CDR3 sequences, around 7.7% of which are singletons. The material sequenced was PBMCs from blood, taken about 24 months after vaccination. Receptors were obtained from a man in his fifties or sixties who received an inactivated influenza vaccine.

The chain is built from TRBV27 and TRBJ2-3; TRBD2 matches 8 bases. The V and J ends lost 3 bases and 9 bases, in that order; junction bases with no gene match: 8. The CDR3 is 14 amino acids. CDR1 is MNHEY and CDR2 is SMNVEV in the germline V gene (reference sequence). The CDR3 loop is CASSFGGAPVTQYF. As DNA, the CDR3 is TGTGCCAGCAGTTTCGGGGGGGCGCCCGTCACGCAGTATTTT.

The CDR3 loop is CASSSGQINYGYTF. Written as DNA, the CDR3 is TGCGCCAGCAGCTCGGGACAGATCAACTATGGCTACACCTTC. This rearrangement joins TRBV5-1 to TRBJ1-2, with TRBD1 identical over 7 bases. Germline-derived CDR1 and CDR2 are SGHRS and YFSETQ. The CDR3 runs to 14 residues. With V trimmed by 3 bases and J by 2 bases, 4 bases remained unmatched. Variable domain in full (rest from reference TRBV5-1 and TRBJ1-2): KAGVTQTPRYLIKTRGQQVTLSCSPISGHRSVSWYQQTPGQGLQFLFEYFSETQRNKGNFPGRFSGRQFSNSRSEMNVSTLELGDSALYLCASSSGQINYGYTFGSGTRLTVV.